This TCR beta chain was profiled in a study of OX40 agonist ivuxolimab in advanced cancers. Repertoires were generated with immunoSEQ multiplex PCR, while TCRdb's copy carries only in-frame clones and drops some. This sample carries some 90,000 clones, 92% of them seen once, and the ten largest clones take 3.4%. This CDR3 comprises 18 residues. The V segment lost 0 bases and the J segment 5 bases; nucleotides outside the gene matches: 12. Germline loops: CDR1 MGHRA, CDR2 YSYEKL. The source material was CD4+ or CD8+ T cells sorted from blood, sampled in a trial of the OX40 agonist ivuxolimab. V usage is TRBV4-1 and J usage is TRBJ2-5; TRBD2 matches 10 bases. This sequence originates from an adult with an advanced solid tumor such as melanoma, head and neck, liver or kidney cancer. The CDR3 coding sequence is TGCGCCAGCAGCCAAGATACCGGCCTAGCGGGAGTTCGGGAGACCCAGTACTTC. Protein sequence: CASSQDTGLAGVRETQYF.